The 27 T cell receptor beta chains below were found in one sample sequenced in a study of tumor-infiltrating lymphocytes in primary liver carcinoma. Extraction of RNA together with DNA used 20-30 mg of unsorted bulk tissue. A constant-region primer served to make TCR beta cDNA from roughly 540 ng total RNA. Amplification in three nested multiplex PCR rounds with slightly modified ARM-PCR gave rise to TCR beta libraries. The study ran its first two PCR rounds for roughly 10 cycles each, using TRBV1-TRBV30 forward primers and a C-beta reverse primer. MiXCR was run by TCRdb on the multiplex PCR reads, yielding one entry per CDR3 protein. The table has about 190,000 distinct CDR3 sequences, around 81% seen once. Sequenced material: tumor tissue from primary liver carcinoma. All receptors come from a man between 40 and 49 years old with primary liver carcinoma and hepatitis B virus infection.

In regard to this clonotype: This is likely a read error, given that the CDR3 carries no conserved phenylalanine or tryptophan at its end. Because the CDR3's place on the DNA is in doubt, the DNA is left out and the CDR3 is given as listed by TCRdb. CDR3 protein: CASSDGQVDTEAFV. This rearrangement joins TRBV6-1 to TRBJ1-1. The CDR3 spans 14 residues, counting both ends. Germline loops: CDR1 MNHNS, CDR2 SASEGT.

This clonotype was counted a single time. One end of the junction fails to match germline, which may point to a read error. The CDR3 nucleotides read TGTGCCAGCAGTTGTGACAGGGGAAAGGAGACCCAGCACTTC. It specifies CASSCDRGKETQHF. The rearrangement uses TRBV6-1 and TRBJ2-5; TRBD1 aligns across 8 bases. The CDR3 is 14 amino acids. The germline CDR1 and CDR2 sequences are MNHNS and SASEGT.

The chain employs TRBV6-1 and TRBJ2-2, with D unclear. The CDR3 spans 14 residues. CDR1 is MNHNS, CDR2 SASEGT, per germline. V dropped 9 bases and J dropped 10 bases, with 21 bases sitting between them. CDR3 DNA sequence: TGTGCCAGTAACCCCCGAAGCACAATAGAGGAGCTGTTTTTT. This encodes CASNPRSTIEELFF.

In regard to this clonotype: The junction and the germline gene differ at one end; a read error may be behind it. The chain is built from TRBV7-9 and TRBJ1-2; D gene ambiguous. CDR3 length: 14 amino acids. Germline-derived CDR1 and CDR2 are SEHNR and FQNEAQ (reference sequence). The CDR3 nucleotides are TGTGCCAACAGCACATCTGGGAGTGAGCTGGGCTACACCTTC. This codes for CANSTSGSELGYTF.

As DNA, the CDR3 is TGTGCCATCAGTGTATCAAACTGTAGCGGGCTGACAGATACGCAGTATTTT. Its protein is CAISVSNCSGLTDTQYF. The chain employs TRBV10-3 and TRBJ2-3; 7 nucleotides match TRBD2. This CDR3 is built from 17 residues. Germline loops: CDR1 ENHRY, CDR2 SYGVKD. V lost 4 bases and J lost 3; bases outside the gene matches: 13.

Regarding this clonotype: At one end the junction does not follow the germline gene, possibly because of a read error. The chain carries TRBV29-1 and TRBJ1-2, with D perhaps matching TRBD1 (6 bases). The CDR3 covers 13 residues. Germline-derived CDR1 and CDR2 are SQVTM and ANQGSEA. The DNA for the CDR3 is TGCAGCCTTTTCGGACAGACTAACTATGGCTACAGCTTC. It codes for CSLFGQTNYGYSF. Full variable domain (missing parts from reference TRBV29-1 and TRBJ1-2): SAVISQKPSRDICQRGTSLTIQCQVDSQVTMMFWYRQQPGQSLTLIATANQGSEATYESGFVIDKFPISRPNLTFSTLTVSNMSPEDSSIYLCSLFGQTNYGYSFGSGTRLTVV.

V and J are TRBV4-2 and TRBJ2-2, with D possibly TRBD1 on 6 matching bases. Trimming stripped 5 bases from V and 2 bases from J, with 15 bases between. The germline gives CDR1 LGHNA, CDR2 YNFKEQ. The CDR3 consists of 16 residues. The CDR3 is CASSTVRGGNTGELFF. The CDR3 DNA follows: TGTGCCAGCAGCACAGTAAGAGGGGGTAACACCGGGGAGCTGTTTTTT.

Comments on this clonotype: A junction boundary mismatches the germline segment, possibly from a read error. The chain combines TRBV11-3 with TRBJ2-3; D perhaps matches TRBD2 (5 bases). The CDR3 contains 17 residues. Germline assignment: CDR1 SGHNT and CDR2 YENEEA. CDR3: CASSPRTLRSGTDMQYF. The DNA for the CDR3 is TGTGCCAGCAGCCCCCGGACCTTGAGAAGCGGCACAGATATGCAGTATTTT. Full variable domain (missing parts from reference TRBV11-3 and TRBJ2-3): EAGVVQSPRYKIIEKKQPVAFWCNPISGHNTLYWYLQNLGQGPELLIRYENEEAVDDSQLPKDRFSAERLKGVDSTLKIQPAELGDSAVYLCASSPRTLRSGTDMQYFGPGTRLTVL.

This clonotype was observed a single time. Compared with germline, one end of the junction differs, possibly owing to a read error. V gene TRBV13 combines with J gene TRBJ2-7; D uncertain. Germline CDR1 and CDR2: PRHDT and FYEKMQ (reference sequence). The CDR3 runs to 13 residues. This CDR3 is CARSLGSSYEQYF. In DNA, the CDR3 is TGTGCCAGAAGCCTAGGGTCATCCTACGAGCAATACTTC.

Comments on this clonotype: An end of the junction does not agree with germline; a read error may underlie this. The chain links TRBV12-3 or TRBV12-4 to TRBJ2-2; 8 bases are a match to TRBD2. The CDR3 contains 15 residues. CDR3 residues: CASSHDGGGTGDLFF. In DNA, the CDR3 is TGTGCCAGCAGCCACGACGGGGGGGGCACCGGGGACCTGTTTTTT.

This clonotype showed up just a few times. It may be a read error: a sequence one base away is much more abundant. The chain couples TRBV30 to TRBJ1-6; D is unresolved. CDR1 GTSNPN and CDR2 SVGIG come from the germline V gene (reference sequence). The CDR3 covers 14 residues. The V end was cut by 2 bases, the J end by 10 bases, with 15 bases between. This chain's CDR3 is CAWSLMRPGSPLHF. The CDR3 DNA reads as TGTGCCTGGAGTCTGATGAGACCCGGGTCACCCCTCCACTTT.

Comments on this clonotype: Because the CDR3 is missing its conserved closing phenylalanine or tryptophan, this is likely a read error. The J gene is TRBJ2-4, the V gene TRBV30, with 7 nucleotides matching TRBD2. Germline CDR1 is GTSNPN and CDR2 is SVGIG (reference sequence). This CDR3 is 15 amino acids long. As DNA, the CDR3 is TGTGCCTGGAGTAACCGGGGGGTAACCAAAAATATTCAGTACTTG. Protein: CAWSNRGVTKNIQYL.

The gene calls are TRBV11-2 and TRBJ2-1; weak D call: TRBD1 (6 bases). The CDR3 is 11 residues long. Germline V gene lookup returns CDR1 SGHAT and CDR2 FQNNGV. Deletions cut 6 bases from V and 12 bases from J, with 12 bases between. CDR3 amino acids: CASSYRDWQFF. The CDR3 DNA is TGTGCCAGCAGTTACAGGGATTGGCAGTTCTTC.

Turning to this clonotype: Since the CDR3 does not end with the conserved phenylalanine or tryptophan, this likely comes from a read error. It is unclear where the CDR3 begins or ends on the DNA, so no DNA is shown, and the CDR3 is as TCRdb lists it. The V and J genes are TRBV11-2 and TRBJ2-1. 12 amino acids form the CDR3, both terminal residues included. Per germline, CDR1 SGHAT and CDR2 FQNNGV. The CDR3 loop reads CANSLGGLEQFI.

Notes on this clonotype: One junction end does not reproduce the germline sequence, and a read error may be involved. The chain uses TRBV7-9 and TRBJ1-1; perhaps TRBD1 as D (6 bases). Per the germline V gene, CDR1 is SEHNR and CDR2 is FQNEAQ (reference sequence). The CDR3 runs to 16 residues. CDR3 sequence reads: CAGSLAMGGGQNEAFF. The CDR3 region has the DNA TGTGCCGGCAGCTTAGCGATGGGCGGGGGGCAAAATGAAGCTTTCTTT.

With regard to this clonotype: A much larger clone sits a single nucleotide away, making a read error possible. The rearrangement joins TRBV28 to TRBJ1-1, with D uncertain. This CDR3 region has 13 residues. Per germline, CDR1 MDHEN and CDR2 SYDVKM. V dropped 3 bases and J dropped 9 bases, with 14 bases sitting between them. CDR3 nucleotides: TGTGCCAGCAGTTTGATACAAATTGGTAAAGCTTTCTTT. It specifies CASSLIQIGKAFF. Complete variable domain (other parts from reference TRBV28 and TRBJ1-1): DVKVTQSSRYLVKRTGEKVFLECVQDMDHENMFWYRQDPGLGLRLIYFSYDVKMKEKGDIPEGYSVSREKKERFSLILESASTNQTSMYLCASSLIQIGKAFFGQGTRLTVV.

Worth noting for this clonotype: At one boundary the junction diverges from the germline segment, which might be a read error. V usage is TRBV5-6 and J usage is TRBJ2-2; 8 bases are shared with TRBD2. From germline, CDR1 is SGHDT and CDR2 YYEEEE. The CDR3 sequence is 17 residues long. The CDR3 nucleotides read TGTGTCAGCAACTTATGGGGACTAGTGCGGACAACCGGGGAGCTGTTTTTT. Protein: CVSNLWGLVRTTGELFF.

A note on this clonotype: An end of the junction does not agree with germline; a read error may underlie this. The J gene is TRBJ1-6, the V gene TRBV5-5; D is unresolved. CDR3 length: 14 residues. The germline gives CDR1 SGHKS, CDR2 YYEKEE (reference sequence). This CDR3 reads CASSLVDPNSRLHF. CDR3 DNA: TGTGCCAGCAGCCTGGTTGATCCCAATTCACGCCTCCACTTT.

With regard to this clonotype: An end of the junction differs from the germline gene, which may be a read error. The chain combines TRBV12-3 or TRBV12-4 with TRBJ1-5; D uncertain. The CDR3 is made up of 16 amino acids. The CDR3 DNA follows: TGTGCCAGCAGTTTAGGGGTCCAGTATAGCAATCAGGCCCAGCATTTT. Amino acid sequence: CASSLGVQYSNQAQHF.

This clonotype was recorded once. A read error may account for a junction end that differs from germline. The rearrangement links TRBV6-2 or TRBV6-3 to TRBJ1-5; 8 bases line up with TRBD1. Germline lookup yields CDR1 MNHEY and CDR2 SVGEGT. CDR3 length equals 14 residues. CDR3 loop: CAIISHRGGQPHHF. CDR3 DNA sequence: TGTGCCATTATTTCCCACAGGGGGGGTCAGCCCCATCATTTT.

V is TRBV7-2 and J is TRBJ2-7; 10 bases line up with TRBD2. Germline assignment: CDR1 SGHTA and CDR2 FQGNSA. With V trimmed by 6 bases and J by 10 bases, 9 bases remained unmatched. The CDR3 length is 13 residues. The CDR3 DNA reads TGTACCAGCAGTTCCACTACTAGCGGGGACCAGTACTTC. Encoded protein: CTSSSTTSGDQYF. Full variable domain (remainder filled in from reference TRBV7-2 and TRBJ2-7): GAGVSQSPSNKVTEKGKDVELRCDPISGHTALYWYRQSLGQGLEFLIYFQGNSAPDKSGLPSDRFSAERTGGSVSTLTIQRTQQEDSAVYLCTSSSTTSGDQYFGPGTRLTVT.

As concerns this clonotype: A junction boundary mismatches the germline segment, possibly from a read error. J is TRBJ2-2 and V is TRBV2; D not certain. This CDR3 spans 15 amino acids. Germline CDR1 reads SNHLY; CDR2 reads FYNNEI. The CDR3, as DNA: TGTGCCAGCAGCCCGACACTCTCGAACACTGGGGAGCTGTTTTTT. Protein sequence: CASSPTLSNTGELFF.

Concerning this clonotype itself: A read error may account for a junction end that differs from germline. CDR3 DNA sequence: TGCAGCGATGAAGAGAGGGGCCTAGCGGAGATCTGCAATGAGCAGTTCTTC. Encoded protein: CSDEERGLAEICNEQFF. The chain is built from TRBV29-1 and TRBJ2-1; 7 positions match TRBD2. The CDR3 is 17 amino acids. Germline loops: CDR1 SQVTM, CDR2 ANQGSEA.

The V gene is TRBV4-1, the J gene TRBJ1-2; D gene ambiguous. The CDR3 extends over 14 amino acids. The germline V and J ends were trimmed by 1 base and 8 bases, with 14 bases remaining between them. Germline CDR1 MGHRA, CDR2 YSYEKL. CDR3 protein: CASSQVNPIGGYTF. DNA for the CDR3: TGCGCCAGCAGCCAAGTGAACCCAATAGGGGGCTACACCTTC.

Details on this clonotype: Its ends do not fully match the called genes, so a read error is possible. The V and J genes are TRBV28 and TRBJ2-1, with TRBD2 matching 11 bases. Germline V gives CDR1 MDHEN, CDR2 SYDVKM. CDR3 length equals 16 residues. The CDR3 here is CASNPELAGAYNGQFF. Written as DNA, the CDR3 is TGCGCCAGCAACCCCGAACTAGCGGGGGCCTACAATGGGCAGTTCTTC.

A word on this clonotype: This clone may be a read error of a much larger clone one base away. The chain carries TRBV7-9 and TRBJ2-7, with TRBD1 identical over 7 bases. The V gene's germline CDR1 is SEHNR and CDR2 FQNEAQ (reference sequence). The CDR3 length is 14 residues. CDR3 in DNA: TGTGCCAGCAGCGCCAGGGGGACAGTTTACGAGCACTACTTC. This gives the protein CASSARGTVYEHYF.

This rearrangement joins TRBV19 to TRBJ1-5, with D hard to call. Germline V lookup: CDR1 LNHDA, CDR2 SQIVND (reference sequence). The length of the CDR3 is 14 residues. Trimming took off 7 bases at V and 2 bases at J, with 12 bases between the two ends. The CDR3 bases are TGTGCCAGTACCCCAGGCTTCGGCAATCAGCCCCAGCATTTT. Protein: CASTPGFGNQPQHF. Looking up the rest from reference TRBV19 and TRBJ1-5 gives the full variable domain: DGGITQSPKYLFRKEGQNVTLSCEQNLNHDAMYWYRQDPGQGLRLIYYSQIVNDFQKGDIAEGYSVSREKKESFPLTVTSAQKNPTAFYLCASTPGFGNQPQHFGDGTRLSIL.